These 29 T cell receptor beta chains share one sample of origin, sequenced in a study of T cell repertoires in cytomegalovirus infection. MiXCR was run by TCRdb on the reads, yielding one entry per CDR3 protein. Of around 570,000 distinct CDR3 sequences listed, around 40% are singletons. Their antigens remain unidentified. The sequences come from cultured PBMCs, collected from culture after CMV antigen stimulation. These receptors were collected from a human donor in good health (CMV status not recorded). Some clones in this sample may be carry-over from other donors' samples.

This clonotype was recorded a few times. The chain uses TRBV5-1 and TRBJ2-1; maybe TRBD1 (5 bases). Germline V gene lookup returns CDR1 SGHRS and CDR2 YFSETQ. V was shortened by 1 base and J by 8 bases, with 16 bases between the two germline ends. This CDR3 is 15 amino acids long. The CDR3 sequence: CASSLQGPMGDEQFF. The CDR3 coding sequence is TGCGCCAGCAGCTTGCAGGGCCCTATGGGCGATGAGCAGTTCTTC.

This clonotype was seen more than once but under ten times. The chain combines TRBV7-2 with TRBJ2-7; perhaps TRBD2 as D (6 bases). With 1 base removed from V and 6 bases from J, the gap between germline ends came to 16 bases. The CDR3 has 15 residues. Germline CDR1 and CDR2: SGHTA and FQGNSA. The CDR3 loop is CASSLGGVGSGEQYF. CDR3 sequence (DNA): TGTGCCAGCAGCTTAGGAGGGGTCGGGAGCGGCGAGCAGTACTTC.

This clonotype occurred a few times. The chain has TRBV7-8 and TRBJ2-5, with D perhaps TRBD2 (6 bases). Germline assignment: CDR1 SGHVS and CDR2 FQNEAQ. The V gene lost 5 bases and the J gene lost 5 bases, with 12 bases spanning the gap. This CDR3 region has 13 residues. CDR3 in DNA: TGTGCCAGCAGCCTTTGGGGGGTTGAGACCCAGTACTTC. This translates into CASSLWGVETQYF.

This clonotype came up a few times. V usage is TRBV2 and J usage is TRBJ2-3, with 14 nucleotides matching TRBD2. V trimming: 4 bases; J trimming: 5 bases; junction bases outside the gene matches: 11. Per the germline V gene, CDR1 is SNHLY and CDR2 is FYNNEI. The CDR3 runs to 18 residues. CDR3 residues: CASSAWTSGRLGRDTQYF. The CDR3 DNA sequence: TGTGCCAGCAGTGCTTGGACTAGCGGGAGGCTCGGGAGAGATACGCAGTATTTT.

The chain is built from TRBV5-4 and TRBJ2-2; 13 nucleotides match TRBD2. J lost 5 bases, V lost 4 bases, and 5 bases had no gene match. The CDR3 extends over 16 amino acids. Germline V gene lookup returns CDR1 SGHNT and CDR2 YYREEE (reference sequence). CDR3 nucleotides: TGTGCCAGCAGCCCCGGGACTAGCGGGACTACCGGGGAGCTGTTTTTT. It yields the protein CASSPGTSGTTGELFF.

The rearrangement uses TRBV5-6 and TRBJ2-7, with D tentatively TRBD2 (6 bases). This CDR3 contains 14 residues. Germline CDR1 is SGHDT and CDR2 is YYEEEE. V gave up 0 bases and J gave up 3 bases, with 10 bases separating them. CDR3 in amino acids: CASSLVAGIYEQYF. DNA for the CDR3: TGTGCCAGCAGCTTGGTTGCGGGGATCTACGAGCAGTACTTC.

The chain has TRBV6-5 and TRBJ2-1, with 9 nucleotides matching TRBD2. Germline V CDR1 and CDR2: MNHEY, SVGAGI. Unmatched junction bases numbered 7, after V lost 2 bases and J lost 8 bases. The CDR3 spans 15 residues. The CDR3, as DNA: TGTGCCAGCAGTTACGGGCGGGGGGGCCGGGATGAGCAGTTCTTC. Residues: CASSYGRGGRDEQFF.

This clonotype was detected ten times or more. The genes are TRBV7-2 and TRBJ1-6; the match to TRBD1 covers 7 bases. CDR3 size: 19 residues. Germline V gene data show CDR1 as SGHTA and CDR2 as FQGNSA. V gave up 5 bases and J gave up 3 bases; unmatched junction bases: 16. The CDR3 spells CASSLPRGRSNYYNSPLHF. The CDR3 DNA reads TGTGCCAGCAGCCTCCCGAGGGGGCGGAGCAATTACTATAATTCACCCCTCCACTTT.

This rearrangement joins TRBV20-1 to TRBJ2-1; TRBD1 is a possible D gene (6 bases). V was shortened by 3 bases and J by 4 bases, with 10 bases between the two germline ends. Per the germline V gene, CDR1 is DFQATT and CDR2 is SNEGSKA (reference sequence). The CDR3 extends over 13 amino acids. CDR3 protein: CSASRGWYNEQFF. The CDR3 DNA follows: TGCAGTGCTAGTAGGGGGTGGTACAATGAGCAGTTCTTC.

This clonotype was counted a few times. The chain is built from TRBV7-6 and TRBJ2-1; TRBD2 aligns across 11 bases. Germline values: CDR1 SGHVS, CDR2 FNYEAQ. With V trimmed by 4 bases and J by 9 bases, 8 bases remained unmatched. The CDR3 totals 15 residues. The DNA for the CDR3 is TGTGCCAGCAGCTCGGGACTAGCGGCCCTCGGTGAGCAGTTCTTC. Translating it yields CASSSGLAALGEQFF.

This clonotype was picked up a small number of times. The chain combines TRBV4-3 with TRBJ2-3, with D possibly matching TRBD2 (6 bases). V lost 3 bases, J lost 1 base, and 11 bases lay in between. Germline CDR1 and CDR2: LGHNA and YSLEER. The CDR3 runs 15 residues. CDR3 bases: TGCGCCAGCAGCCAGGGGTGGGGGGGCACAGATACGCAGTATTTT. Protein product: CASSQGWGGTDTQYF.

This chain's CDR3 is CASTTGSADTQYF. In DNA, the CDR3 is TGTGCCAGTACCACAGGTTCGGCAGATACGCAGTATTTT. The V and J genes are TRBV19 and TRBJ2-3, with D tentatively TRBD1 (5 bases). The CDR3 is 13 residues long. V shed 7 bases and J shed 4 bases, with 12 bases lying between them. Per germline, CDR1 LNHDA and CDR2 SQIVND (reference sequence).

The rearrangement uses TRBV7-6 and TRBJ2-5; D uncertain. CDR1 is SGHVS and CDR2 is FNYEAQ in the germline V gene. Trimming stripped 2 bases from V and 5 bases from J, with 6 bases between. This CDR3 has 12 residues. DNA for the CDR3: TGTGCCAGCAGCTTAATCCCCGAGACCCAGTACTTC. This codes for CASSLIPETQYF. The complete variable domain, with remaining parts taken from reference TRBV7-6 and TRBJ2-5, reads GAGVSQSPRYKVTKRGQDVALRCDPISGHVSLYWYRQALGQGPEFLTYFNYEAQQDKSGLPNDRFSAERPEGSISTLTIQRTEQRDSAMYRCASSLIPETQYFGPGTRLLVL.

This clonotype was detected many times. This rearrangement joins TRBV7-2 to TRBJ2-7; a possible D gene is TRBD2 (6 bases). Germline lookup yields CDR1 SGHTA and CDR2 FQGNSA. V gave up 4 bases and J gave up 7 bases, with 17 bases separating them. The CDR3 has 14 amino acids. The CDR3 region has the DNA TGTGCCAGCAGCTCGACTAGGAGCCTACAGGAGCAGTACTTC. Protein product: CASSSTRSLQEQYF.

In its sample, this clonotype was seen a few times. The chain recombines TRBV7-2 with TRBJ1-2; D not resolved. The CDR3 contains 13 residues. V dropped 8 bases and J dropped 5 bases, with 15 bases sitting between them. Germline V lookup: CDR1 SGHTA, CDR2 FQGNSA. CDR3 in amino acids: CASLSAGSYGYTF. The CDR3 nucleotides are TGTGCCAGCCTTTCGGCAGGCTCATATGGCTACACCTTC.

This clonotype occurred a few times. V usage is TRBV4-1 and J usage is TRBJ2-5; a possible D gene is TRBD2 (6 bases). The CDR3 extends over 15 amino acids. The ends were cut back, 4 bases at V and 2 bases at J, with 14 bases in the middle. Germline-derived CDR1 and CDR2 are MGHRA and YSYEKL. Here the CDR3 reads CASSPGTSYQETQYF. CDR3 DNA sequence: TGCGCCAGCAGCCCCGGGACTTCTTATCAAGAGACCCAGTACTTC.

This chain uses TRBV6-5 with TRBJ2-3; 10 nucleotides line up with TRBD2. This CDR3 is built from 15 residues. Per the germline V gene, CDR1 is MNHEY and CDR2 is SVGAGI. The trim removed 5 bases at V and 5 bases at J, leaving 7 bases unmatched. CDR3 amino acids: CASSQREGLKDTQYF. CDR3 sequence (DNA): TGTGCCAGCAGTCAGCGGGAGGGCCTGAAAGATACGCAGTATTTT.

Concerning this clonotype: At one end, the junction sequence differs from germline, possibly due to a read error. The chain joins TRBV12-3 or TRBV12-4 to TRBJ1-4; 7 bases agree with TRBD1. The CDR3 spans 14 residues. The CDR3 bases are TGTGCCAGCAGTTTAAAGGGGGCTAAGGAAAAACTGTTTTTT. Translated, it gives CASSLKGAKEKLFF.

Only a few counts were recorded for this clonotype. The chain recombines TRBV6-1 with TRBJ2-7; D gene ambiguous. Germline CDR1 MNHNS, CDR2 SASEGT. With 3 bases removed from V and 0 bases from J, the gap between germline ends came to 12 bases. The CDR3 extends over 15 amino acids. CDR3 sequence (DNA): TGTGCCAGCAGTGATACCGCAACGAGCTCCTACGAGCAGTACTTC. It is translated as CASSDTATSSYEQYF.

The CDR3 sequence: CASSKGSSGRGQFF. The CDR3 coding sequence is TGTGCCAGCAGCAAAGGGTCTAGCGGGAGGGGTCAGTTCTTC. The chain is built from TRBV27 and TRBJ2-1; 12 positions agree with TRBD2. Trimming cost V 6 bases and J 13 bases; bases outside gene matches: 10. Germline CDR1 MNHEY, CDR2 SMNVEV (reference sequence). The CDR3 is made up of 14 amino acids.

This clonotype was recorded many times. The DNA of the CDR3 is TGTGCCAGCAGCTTATCACTAGCGGGAGGGTCAAACACCGGGGAGCTGTTTTTT. This translates into CASSLSLAGGSNTGELFF. The chain uses TRBV7-2 and TRBJ2-2; 13 bases map to TRBD2. With 2 bases clipped from V and 2 bases from J, the junction kept 5 bases outside the gene matches. The germline gives CDR1 SGHTA, CDR2 FQGNSA. The CDR3 loop spans 18 amino acids.

The CDR3 region is CASSLEEGRSGNTIYF. Written as DNA, the CDR3 is TGCGCCAGCAGCTTGGAGGAGGGCCGCTCTGGAAACACCATATATTTT. The V call is TRBV5-1, the J call TRBJ1-3; no reliable D call. This CDR3 has 16 amino acids. V lost 0 bases and J lost 0, with 10 bases in between. Per germline, CDR1 SGHRS and CDR2 YFSETQ.

The chain carries TRBV27 and TRBJ2-1; D may be TRBD2 (6 bases). Trimming pared 5 bases from V and 4 bases from J, leaving 12 bases between. The V gene's germline CDR1 is MNHEY and CDR2 SMNVEV (reference sequence). This CDR3 is built from 14 residues. The CDR3 DNA follows: TGTGCCAGCAGTGATAGCGGCGGATACAATGAGCAGTTCTTC. This sequence encodes CASSDSGGYNEQFF.

The chain is built from TRBV29-1 and TRBJ2-5, with a weak D call TRBD2 (7 bases). CDR1 and CDR2 (germline): SQVTM, ANQGSEA. V lost 5 bases, J lost 5 bases, and 12 bases lay in between. This CDR3 has 12 amino acids. This CDR3 is CSVWGGGETQYF. CDR3 nucleotide sequence: TGCAGCGTTTGGGGAGGGGGGGAGACCCAGTACTTC.

The count of this clonotype is one. This sequence joins TRBV19 and TRBJ1-5, with D hard to call. The CDR3 covers 18 residues. CDR1 and CDR2 from the germline V gene are LNHDA and SQIVND (reference sequence). V was trimmed by 1 base and J by 6 bases, leaving 22 bases between them. CDR3 sequence reads: CASSIAAERSDAIQPQHF. Written as DNA, the CDR3 is TGTGCCAGTAGTATAGCCGCGGAAAGGTCCGACGCAATTCAGCCCCAGCATTTT.

The chain links TRBV27 to TRBJ2-7; no reliable D call. Trimming removed 4 bases from V and 3 bases from J, with 22 bases in between. CDR1 and CDR2 (germline): MNHEY, SMNVEV (reference sequence). The CDR3 has 17 residues. The DNA of the CDR3 is TGTGCCAGCAGTTCACTCTCGGACGGAGACGCGAGCTACGAGCAGTACTTC. Translation: CASSSLSDGDASYEQYF.

In this sample, this clonotype turned up many times. The chain couples TRBV11-2 to TRBJ1-1, with 9 bases that match TRBD1. Germline lookup yields CDR1 SGHAT and CDR2 FQNNGV. CDR3 length equals 16 residues. Unmatched junction bases numbered 8, after V lost 3 bases and J lost 3 bases. The CDR3 sequence is CASSFFSGQGDTEAFF. In nucleotides, the CDR3 is TGTGCCAGCAGCTTCTTTTCGGGACAGGGTGACACTGAAGCTTTCTTT.

The chain joins TRBV6-1 to TRBJ1-1, with a possible D match to TRBD1 (6 bases). The V gene's germline CDR1 is MNHNS and CDR2 SASEGT. Between the trimmed V and J ends, which lost 2 bases and 5 bases, there was a span of 15 bases. The CDR3 loop spans 15 amino acids. For the CDR3, the DNA is TGTGCCAGCAGTGAATTCGCAGGGGCTGGGACTGAAGCTTTCTTT. As protein: CASSEFAGAGTEAFF.

The chain uses TRBV3-1 and TRBJ2-3; 7 bases match TRBD2. The germline CDR1 and CDR2 sequences are LGHDT and YNNKEL (reference sequence). CDR3 length: 17 amino acids. J lost 3 bases, V lost 5 bases, and 14 bases had no gene match. The CDR3 coding sequence is TGTGCCAGCAGCACTTGGGACTACCTAACTTTGACAGATACGCAGTATTTT. Protein: CASSTWDYLTLTDTQYF.